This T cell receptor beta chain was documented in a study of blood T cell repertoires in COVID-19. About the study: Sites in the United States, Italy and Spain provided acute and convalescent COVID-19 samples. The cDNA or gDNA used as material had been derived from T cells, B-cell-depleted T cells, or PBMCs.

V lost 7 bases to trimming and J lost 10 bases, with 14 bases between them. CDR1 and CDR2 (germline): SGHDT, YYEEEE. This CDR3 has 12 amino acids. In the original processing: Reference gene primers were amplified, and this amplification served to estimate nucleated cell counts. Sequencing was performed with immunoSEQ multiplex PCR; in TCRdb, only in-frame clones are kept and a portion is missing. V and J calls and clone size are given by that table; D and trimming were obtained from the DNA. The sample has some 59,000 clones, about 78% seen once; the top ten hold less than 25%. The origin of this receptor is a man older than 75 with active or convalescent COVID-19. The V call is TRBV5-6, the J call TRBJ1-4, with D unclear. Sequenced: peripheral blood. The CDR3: CASARGVGKLFF. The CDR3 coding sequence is TGTGCCAGCGCCCGCGGGGTTGGAAAACTGTTTTTT.